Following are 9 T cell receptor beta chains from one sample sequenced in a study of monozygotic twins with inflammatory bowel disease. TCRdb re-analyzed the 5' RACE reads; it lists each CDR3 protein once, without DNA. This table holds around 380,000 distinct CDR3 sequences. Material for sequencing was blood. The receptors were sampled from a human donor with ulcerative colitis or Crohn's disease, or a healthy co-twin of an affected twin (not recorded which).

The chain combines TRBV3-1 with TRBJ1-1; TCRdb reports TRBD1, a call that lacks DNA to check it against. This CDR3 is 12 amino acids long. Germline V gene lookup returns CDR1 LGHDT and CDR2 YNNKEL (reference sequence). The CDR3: CASSSGGSEAFF.

The CDR3 here is CASSSLPWGQNTGELFF. This chain joins TRBV5-1 and TRBJ2-2; lacking DNA, the TRBD1 call made by TCRdb goes unchecked. The CDR3 loop spans 17 amino acids. CDR1 and CDR2 from the germline V gene are SGHRS and YFSETQ.

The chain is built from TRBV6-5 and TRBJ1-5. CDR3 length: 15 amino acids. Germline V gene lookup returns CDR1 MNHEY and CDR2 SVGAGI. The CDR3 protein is CASSYSAGKNQPQHF.

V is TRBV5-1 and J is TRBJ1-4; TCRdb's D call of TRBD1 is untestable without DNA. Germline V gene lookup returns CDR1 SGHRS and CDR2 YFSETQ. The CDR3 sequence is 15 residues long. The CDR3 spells CASSLGGSISEKLFF.

The CDR3: CSATSGALGAKNIQYF. This chain joins TRBV20-1 and TRBJ2-4; TCRdb names TRBD1, which stays unverified in the absence of DNA. Germline CDR1 and CDR2: DFQATT and SNEGSKA (reference sequence). The CDR3 sequence is 16 residues long.

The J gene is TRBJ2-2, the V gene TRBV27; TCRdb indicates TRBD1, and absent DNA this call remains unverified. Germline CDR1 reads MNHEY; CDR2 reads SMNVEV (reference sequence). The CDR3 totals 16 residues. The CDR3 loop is CASSSPQGPNTGELFF.

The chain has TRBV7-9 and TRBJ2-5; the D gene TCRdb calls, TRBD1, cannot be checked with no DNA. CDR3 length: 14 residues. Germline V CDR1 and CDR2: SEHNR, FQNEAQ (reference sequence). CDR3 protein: CASNSVGAAETQYF.

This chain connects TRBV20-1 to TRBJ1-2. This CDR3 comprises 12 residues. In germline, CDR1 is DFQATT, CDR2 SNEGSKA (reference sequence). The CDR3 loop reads CSARTHTNGYTF.

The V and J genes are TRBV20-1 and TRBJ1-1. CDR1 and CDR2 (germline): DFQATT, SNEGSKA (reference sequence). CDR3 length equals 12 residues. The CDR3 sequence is CSARYLNTEAFF.